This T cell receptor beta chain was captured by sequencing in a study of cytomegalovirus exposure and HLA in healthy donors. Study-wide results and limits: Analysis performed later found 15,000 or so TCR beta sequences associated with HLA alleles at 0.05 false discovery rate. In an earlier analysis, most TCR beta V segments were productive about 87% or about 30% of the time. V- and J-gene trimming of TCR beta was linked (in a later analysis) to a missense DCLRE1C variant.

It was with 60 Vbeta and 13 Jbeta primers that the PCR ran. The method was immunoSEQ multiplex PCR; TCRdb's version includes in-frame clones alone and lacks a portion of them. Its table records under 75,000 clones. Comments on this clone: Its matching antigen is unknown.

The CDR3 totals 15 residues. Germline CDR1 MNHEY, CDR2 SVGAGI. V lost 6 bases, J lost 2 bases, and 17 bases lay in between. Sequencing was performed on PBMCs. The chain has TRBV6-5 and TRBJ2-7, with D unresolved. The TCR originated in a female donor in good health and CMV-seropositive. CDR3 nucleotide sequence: TGTGCCAGCAGCCCAGTCACAGCCAACGCCTACGAGCAGTACTTC. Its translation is CASSPVTANAYEQYF.